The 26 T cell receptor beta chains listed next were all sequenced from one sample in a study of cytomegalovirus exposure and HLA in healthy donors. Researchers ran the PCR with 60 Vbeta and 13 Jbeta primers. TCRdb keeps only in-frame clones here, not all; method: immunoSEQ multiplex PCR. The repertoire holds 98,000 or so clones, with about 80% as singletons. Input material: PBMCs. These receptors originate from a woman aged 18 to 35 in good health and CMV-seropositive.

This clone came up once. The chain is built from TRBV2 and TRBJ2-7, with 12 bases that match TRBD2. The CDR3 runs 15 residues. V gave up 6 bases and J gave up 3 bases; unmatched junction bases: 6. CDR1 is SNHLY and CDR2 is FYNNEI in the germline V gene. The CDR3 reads CASRTWTSGVYEQYF. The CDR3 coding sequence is TGTGCCAGCAGGACATGGACTAGCGGGGTCTACGAGCAGTACTTC.

The CDR3 sequence is CASSRDRPTDTQYF. The CDR3 DNA reads TGTGCCAGCAGCAGGGACAGGCCCACAGATACGCAGTATTTT. V and J are TRBV28 and TRBJ2-3; 8 bases are a match to TRBD1. There are 14 residues in the CDR3. The V and J ends lost 6 bases and 2 bases, in that order; junction bases with no gene match: 4. Looked up from germline, CDR1 is MDHEN and CDR2 is SYDVKM.

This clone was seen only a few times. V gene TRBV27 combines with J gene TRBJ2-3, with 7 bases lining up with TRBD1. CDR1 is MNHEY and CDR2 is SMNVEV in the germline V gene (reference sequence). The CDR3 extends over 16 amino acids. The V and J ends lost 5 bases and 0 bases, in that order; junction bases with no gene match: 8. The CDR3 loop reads CASSPGQASSTDTQYF. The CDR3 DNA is TGTGCCAGCAGTCCAGGACAGGCCTCTAGCACAGATACGCAGTATTTT.

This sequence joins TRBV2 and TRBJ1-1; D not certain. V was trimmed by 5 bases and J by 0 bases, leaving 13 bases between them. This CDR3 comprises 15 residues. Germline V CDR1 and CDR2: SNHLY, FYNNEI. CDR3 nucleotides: TGTGCCAGCAGTCCTGCGGCAGCCATGAACACTGAAGCTTTCTTT. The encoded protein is CASSPAAAMNTEAFF.

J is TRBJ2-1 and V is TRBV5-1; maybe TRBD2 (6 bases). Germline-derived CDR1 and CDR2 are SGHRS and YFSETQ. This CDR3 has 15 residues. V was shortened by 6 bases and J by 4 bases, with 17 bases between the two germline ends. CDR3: CASTEGNQGYNEQFF. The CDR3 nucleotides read TGCGCCAGCACGGAGGGAAACCAAGGGTACAATGAGCAGTTCTTC.

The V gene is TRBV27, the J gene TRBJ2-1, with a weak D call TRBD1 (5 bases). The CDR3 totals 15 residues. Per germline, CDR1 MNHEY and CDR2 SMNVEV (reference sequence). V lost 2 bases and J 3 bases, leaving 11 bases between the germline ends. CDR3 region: CASSLGWQGYNEQFF. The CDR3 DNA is TGTGCCAGCAGTTTAGGTTGGCAGGGCTACAATGAGCAGTTCTTC.

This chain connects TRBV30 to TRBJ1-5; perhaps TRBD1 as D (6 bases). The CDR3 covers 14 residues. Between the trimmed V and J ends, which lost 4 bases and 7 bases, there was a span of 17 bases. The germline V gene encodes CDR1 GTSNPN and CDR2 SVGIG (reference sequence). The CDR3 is CAWNLGQRSQPQHF. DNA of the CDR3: TGTGCCTGGAACCTAGGACAGAGAAGCCAGCCCCAGCATTTT.

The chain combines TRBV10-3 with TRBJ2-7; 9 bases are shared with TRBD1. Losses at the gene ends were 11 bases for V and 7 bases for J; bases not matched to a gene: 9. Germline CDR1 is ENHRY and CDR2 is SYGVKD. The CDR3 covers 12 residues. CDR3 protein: CAAGQGLGEQYF. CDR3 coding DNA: TGTGCCGCCGGACAGGGGCTTGGGGAGCAGTACTTC.

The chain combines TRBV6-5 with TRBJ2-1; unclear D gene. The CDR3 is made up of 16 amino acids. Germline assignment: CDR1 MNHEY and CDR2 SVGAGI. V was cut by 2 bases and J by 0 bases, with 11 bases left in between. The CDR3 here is CASSYNTYSSYNEQFF. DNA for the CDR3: TGTGCCAGCAGTTACAATACCTACAGCTCCTACAATGAGCAGTTCTTC.

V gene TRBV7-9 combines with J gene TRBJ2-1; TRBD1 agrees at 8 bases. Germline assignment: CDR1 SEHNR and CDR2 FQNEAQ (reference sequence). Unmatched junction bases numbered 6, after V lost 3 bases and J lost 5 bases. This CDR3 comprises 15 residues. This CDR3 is CASSLSGGADNEQFF. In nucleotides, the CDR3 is TGTGCCAGCAGCTTGTCAGGGGGCGCCGACAATGAGCAGTTCTTC.

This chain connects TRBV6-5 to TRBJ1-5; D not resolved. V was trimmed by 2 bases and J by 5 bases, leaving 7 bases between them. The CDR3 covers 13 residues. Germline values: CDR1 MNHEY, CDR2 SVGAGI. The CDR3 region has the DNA TGTGCCAGCAGTTACGCCGGGGATCAGCCCCAGCATTTT. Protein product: CASSYAGDQPQHF.

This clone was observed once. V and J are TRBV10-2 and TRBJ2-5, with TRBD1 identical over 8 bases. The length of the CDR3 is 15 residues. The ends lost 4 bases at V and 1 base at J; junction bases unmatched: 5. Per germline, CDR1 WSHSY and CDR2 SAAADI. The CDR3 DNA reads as TGCGCCAGCAGTGTCGCAGGGGGCTTCCAAGAGACCCAGTACTTC. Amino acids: CASSVAGGFQETQYF.

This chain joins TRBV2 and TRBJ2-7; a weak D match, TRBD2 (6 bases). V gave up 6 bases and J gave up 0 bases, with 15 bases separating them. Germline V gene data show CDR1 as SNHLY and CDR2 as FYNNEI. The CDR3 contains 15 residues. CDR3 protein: CASSPDGSSSYEQYF. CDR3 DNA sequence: TGTGCCAGCAGCCCCGACGGGAGCAGCTCCTACGAGCAGTACTTC.

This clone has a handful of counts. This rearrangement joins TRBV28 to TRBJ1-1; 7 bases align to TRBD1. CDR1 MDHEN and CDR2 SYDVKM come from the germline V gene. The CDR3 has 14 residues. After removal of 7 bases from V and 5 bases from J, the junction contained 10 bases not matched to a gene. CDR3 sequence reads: CASNEGAKGTEAFF. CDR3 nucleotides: TGTGCCAGCAACGAGGGGGCAAAGGGAACTGAAGCTTTCTTT. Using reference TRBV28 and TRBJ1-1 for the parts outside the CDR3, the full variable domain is DVKVTQSSRYLVKRTGEKVFLECVQDMDHENMFWYRQDPGLGLRLIYFSYDVKMKEKGDIPEGYSVSREKKERFSLILESASTNQTSMYLCASNEGAKGTEAFFGQGTRLTVV.

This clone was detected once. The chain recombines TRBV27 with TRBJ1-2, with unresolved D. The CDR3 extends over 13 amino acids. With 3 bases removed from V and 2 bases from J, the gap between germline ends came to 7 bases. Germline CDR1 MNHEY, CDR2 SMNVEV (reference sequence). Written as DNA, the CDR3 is TGTGCCAGCAGTTTGACTGAGAACTATGGCTACACCTTC. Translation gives CASSLTENYGYTF.

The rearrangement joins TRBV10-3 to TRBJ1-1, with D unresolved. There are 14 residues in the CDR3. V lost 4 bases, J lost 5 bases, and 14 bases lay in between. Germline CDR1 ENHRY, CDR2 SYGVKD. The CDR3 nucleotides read TGTGCCATCAGTGCAGGCATGGGGAGGACTGAAGCTTTCTTT. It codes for CAISAGMGRTEAFF.

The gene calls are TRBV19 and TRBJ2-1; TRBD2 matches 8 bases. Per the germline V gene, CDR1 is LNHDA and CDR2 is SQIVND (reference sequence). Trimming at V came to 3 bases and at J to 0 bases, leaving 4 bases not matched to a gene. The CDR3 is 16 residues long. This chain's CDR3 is CASSIWSGSSYNEQFF. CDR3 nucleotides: TGTGCCAGTAGTATTTGGAGCGGGAGCTCCTACAATGAGCAGTTCTTC.

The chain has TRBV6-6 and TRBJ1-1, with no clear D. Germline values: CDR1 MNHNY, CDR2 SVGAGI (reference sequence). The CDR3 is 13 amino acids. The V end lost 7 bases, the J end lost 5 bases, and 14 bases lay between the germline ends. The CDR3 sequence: CASTHSRETEAFF. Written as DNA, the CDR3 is TGTGCCAGCACCCACAGTCGGGAAACTGAAGCTTTCTTT.

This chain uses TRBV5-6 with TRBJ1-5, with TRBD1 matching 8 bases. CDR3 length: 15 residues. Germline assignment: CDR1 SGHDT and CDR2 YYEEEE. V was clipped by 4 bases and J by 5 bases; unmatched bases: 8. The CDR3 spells CASSASGGGDQPQHF. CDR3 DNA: TGTGCCAGCAGCGCCTCAGGGGGCGGGGATCAGCCCCAGCATTTT.

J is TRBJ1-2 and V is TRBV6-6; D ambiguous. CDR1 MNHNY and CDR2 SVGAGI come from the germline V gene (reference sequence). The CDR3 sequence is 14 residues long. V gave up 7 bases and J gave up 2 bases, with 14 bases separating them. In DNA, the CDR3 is TGTGCCAGCAATGACCGAACGCGGAACTATGGCTACACCTTC. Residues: CASNDRTRNYGYTF.

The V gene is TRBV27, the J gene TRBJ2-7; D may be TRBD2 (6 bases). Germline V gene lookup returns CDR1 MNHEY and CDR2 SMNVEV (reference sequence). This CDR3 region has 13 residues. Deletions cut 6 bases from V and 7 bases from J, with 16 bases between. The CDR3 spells CASSGSRYFEQYF. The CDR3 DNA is TGTGCCAGCAGCGGGAGCAGGTATTTTGAGCAGTACTTC.

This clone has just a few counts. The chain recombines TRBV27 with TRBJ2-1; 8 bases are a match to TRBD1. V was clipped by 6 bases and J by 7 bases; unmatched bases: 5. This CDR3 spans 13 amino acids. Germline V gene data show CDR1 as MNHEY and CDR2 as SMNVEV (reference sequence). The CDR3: CASSRTGSNEQFF. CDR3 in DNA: TGTGCCAGCAGCAGGACAGGGAGTAATGAGCAGTTCTTC.

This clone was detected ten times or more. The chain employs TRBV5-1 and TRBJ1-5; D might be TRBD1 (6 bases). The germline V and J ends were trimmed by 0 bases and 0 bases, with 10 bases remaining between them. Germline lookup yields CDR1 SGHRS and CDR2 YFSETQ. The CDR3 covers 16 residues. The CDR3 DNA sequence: TGCGCCAGCAGCTTGGCCCCACAGGGTAGCAATCAGCCCCAGCATTTT. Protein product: CASSLAPQGSNQPQHF.

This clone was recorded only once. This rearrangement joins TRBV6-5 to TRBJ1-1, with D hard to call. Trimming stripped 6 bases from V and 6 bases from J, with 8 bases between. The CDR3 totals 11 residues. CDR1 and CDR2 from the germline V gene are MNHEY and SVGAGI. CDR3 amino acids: CASRDLPEAFF. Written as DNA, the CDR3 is TGTGCCAGCAGGGACTTGCCTGAAGCTTTCTTT.

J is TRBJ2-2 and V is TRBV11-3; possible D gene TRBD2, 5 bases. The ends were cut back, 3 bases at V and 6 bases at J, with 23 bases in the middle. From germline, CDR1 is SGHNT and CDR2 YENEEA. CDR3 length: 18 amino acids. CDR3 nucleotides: TGTGCCAGCAGCTTCCAGGACCAGCGTCCCTCGAGGGCCGGGGAGCTGTTTTTT. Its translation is CASSFQDQRPSRAGELFF.

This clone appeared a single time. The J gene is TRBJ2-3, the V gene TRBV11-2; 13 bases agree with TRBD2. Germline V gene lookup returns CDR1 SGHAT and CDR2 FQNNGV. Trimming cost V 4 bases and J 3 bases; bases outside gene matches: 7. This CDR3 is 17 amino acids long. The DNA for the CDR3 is TGTGCCAGCAGCTCCTCGTTACTAGCGGGAGGGACAGATACGCAGTATTTT. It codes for CASSSSLLAGGTDTQYF. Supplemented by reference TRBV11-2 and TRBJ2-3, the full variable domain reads EAGVAQSPRYKIIEKRQSVAFWCNPISGHATLYWYQQILGQGPKLLIQFQNNGVVDDSQLPKDRFSAERLKGVDSTLKIQPAKLEDSAVYLCASSSSLLAGGTDTQYFGPGTRLTVL.